This passage covers 10 T cell receptor beta chains from one sample sequenced in a study of blood T cells in healthy people across ages. Primers used in a second PCR of about 7 to 12 cycles were a sample-barcoded 5' primer and a J-beta primer mix. MiXCR, run by TCRdb on the 5' RACE reads, gives a single entry per CDR3 protein. The table includes hundreds of thousands of distinct CDR3 sequences, 32% detected once. The sample taken for sequencing was blood. These TCRs come from a woman of 80 years or more in good health.

The chain couples TRBV28 to TRBJ2-1; 10 bases agree with TRBD2. Germline V lookup: CDR1 MDHEN, CDR2 SYDVKM. The CDR3 runs to 15 residues. V gave up 7 bases and J gave up 6 bases; unmatched junction bases: 9. The CDR3 loop reads CASTTGTSATNEQFF. The DNA for the CDR3 is TGTGCCAGCACCACCGGGACTAGCGCAACCAATGAGCAGTTCTTC.

The chain uses TRBV12-3 or TRBV12-4 and TRBJ1-1; 8 bases line up with TRBD1. CDR3 length: 11 residues. With 7 bases clipped from V and 11 bases from J, the junction kept 6 bases outside the gene matches. The CDR3 sequence is CASTSTGDAFF. The CDR3, as DNA: TGTGCCAGCACCTCGACAGGGGACGCTTTCTTT.

This clonotype has only one observation. A much bigger clone sits one base away, suggesting this may be a read error. The genes are TRBV4-3 and TRBJ1-1; tentatively, D is TRBD1 (6 bases). Germline V gene lookup returns CDR1 LGHNA and CDR2 YSLEER. CDR3 length equals 14 residues. The CDR3 sequence is CASSPDSWGTEALF. CDR3 DNA: TGCGCCAGCAGCCCGGACAGTTGGGGCACTGAAGCTTTGTTT.

As regards this clonotype: This could be a read error, since a much larger clone is one nucleotide away. The chain links TRBV7-2 to TRBJ2-4; either TRBD1 or TRBD2 may supply D (6 bases each). This CDR3 is 15 amino acids long. Trimming cost V 5 bases and J 6 bases, with 17 bases left between them. Germline CDR1 is SGHTA and CDR2 is FQGNSA. The CDR3 is CASSQDGGLINIQYF. As DNA, the CDR3 is TGTGCCAGCAGCCAAGACGGGGGCCTCATAAACATTCAGTACTTC.

This clonotype was counted between two and nine times. This chain connects TRBV7-6 to TRBJ2-5; TRBD1 matches at 7 bases. With V trimmed by 3 bases and J by 4 bases, 8 bases remained unmatched. Germline-derived CDR1 and CDR2 are SGHVS and FNYEAQ. The CDR3 has 15 amino acids. DNA for the CDR3: TGTGCCAGCAGCTTGAGACAGGGTGGAAGAGAGACCCAGTACTTC. Its protein is CASSLRQGGRETQYF. The full variable domain, in which reference TRBV7-6 and TRBJ2-5 provide the parts outside the CDR3, is GAGVSQSPRYKVTKRGQDVALRCDPISGHVSLYWYRQALGQGPEFLTYFNYEAQQDKSGLPNDRFSAERPEGSISTLTIQRTEQRDSAMYRCASSLRQGGRETQYFGPGTRLLVL.

Points on this clonotype: A single base separates this from a much larger clone, so it may be a read error. J is TRBJ2-7 and V is TRBV10-3; 12 bases fit TRBD2. The V and J ends lost 6 bases and 7 bases, in that order; junction bases with no gene match: 10. The CDR3 covers 15 residues. Germline-derived CDR1 and CDR2 are ENHRY and SYGVKD. The CDR3: CAISSTSGGHNEQYF. The CDR3 DNA reads TGTGCCATCAGCTCCACTAGCGGGGGGCACAATGAGCAGTACTTC.

The table lists this clonotype with a few counts. The rearrangement uses TRBV12-3 or TRBV12-4 and TRBJ1-1; the D is unclear. The CDR3 has 14 residues. Trimming stripped 6 bases from V and 3 bases from J, with 14 bases between. The CDR3 loop is CASSHRNSDTEAFF. Written as DNA, the CDR3 is TGTGCCAGCAGCCACCGCAACTCGGACACTGAAGCTTTCTTT.

This clonotype has a count of ten or more. This chain connects TRBV20-1 to TRBJ2-7; D is uncertain. The germline CDR1 and CDR2 sequences are DFQATT and SNEGSKA (reference sequence). V dropped 2 bases and J dropped 5 bases, with 10 bases sitting between them. CDR3 size: 12 residues. The CDR3 loop is CSARLMWDEQYF. The DNA for the CDR3 is TGCAGTGCTAGACTCATGTGGGACGAGCAGTACTTC.

On this clonotype itself: This could be a read error, since a much larger clone is one nucleotide away. This rearrangement joins TRBV5-1 to TRBJ2-3; TRBD1 agrees at 7 bases. Per germline, CDR1 SGHRS and CDR2 YFSETQ. The CDR3 is 16 amino acids. Here the CDR3 DNA reads TGCGCCAGCAGCCCGCTGACAGGGAAATACACAGGTACGCAGTATTTT. It yields the protein CASSPLTGKYTGTQYF.

This clonotype was recorded many times. The germline gene is not matched at one end of the junction; a read error may be the cause. The chain combines TRBV7-2 with TRBJ1-2; D gene uncertain. Looked up from germline, CDR1 is SGHTA and CDR2 is FQGNSA. CDR3 size: 11 residues. The CDR3 spells CASSLDYGYTF. CDR3 nucleotide sequence: TGTGCCAGCAGTTTAGACTATGGCTACACCTTC.